This TCR beta chain is from a study of shared clonotypes between healthy human individuals. Study-wide results and caveats: Among a handful of donors, approximately 4.6% of naive CD4 clonotypes were found in common. Naive subsets typically showed greater estimated richness than memory subsets.

Germline V gives CDR1 SNHLY, CDR2 FYNNEI. The CDR3 is 14 amino acids. Between the trimmed V and J ends, which lost 6 bases and 0 bases, there was a span of 8 bases. This clone was detected only once. The antigen is not known. The data were produced by immunoSEQ multiplex PCR, yet TCRdb's version contains in-frame clones alone and is incomplete. Of 2 million to 3 million clones listed, approximately 93% are singletons. The rearrangement joins TRBV2 to TRBJ2-2; the D is unclear. The sample taken for sequencing was naive CD4+ T cells from PBMCs. Subset denoted: CD45RA+ positively selected. The TCR comes from a man between 18 and 35 years old in good health. Some clones in this sample may be carry-over from other donors' samples. In DNA, the CDR3 is TGTGCCAGCAGAGGGTCCACGAACACCGGGGAGCTGTTTTTT. Its translation is CASRGSTNTGELFF.